What follows describes a single TCR beta chain. Its specificity is unknown. This sample was taken from a study of cytotoxic CD8 clonotypes in ibrutinib-treated CLL. Profiling relied on immunoSEQ multiplex PCR, and the TCRdb table lists in-frame clones only, not all of them. The sample lists about 45,000 clones; approximately 65% were seen once. Findings and limits, study-wide: Sustained-remission and progressing patients' sampling times differed. The study found clonality rose at ibrutinib response, then fell toward baseline at progression.

The sequence derives from a human donor with chronic lymphocytic leukemia. The material sequenced was PBMCs, taken after 24 months of ibrutinib treatment.

The CDR3 nucleotides read TGTGCCTGGAGTGACCTGAGGCGGGGGGTAACCTTGGGCTCTCAAGAGACCCAGTACTTC. Its translation is CAWSDLRRGVTLGSQETQYF. The V call is TRBV30, the J call TRBJ2-5; TRBD2 aligns across 8 bases. Germline V CDR1 and CDR2: GTSNPN, SVGIG (reference sequence). The CDR3 contains 20 residues. The V segment lost 1 base and the J segment 2 bases; nucleotides outside the gene matches: 21.